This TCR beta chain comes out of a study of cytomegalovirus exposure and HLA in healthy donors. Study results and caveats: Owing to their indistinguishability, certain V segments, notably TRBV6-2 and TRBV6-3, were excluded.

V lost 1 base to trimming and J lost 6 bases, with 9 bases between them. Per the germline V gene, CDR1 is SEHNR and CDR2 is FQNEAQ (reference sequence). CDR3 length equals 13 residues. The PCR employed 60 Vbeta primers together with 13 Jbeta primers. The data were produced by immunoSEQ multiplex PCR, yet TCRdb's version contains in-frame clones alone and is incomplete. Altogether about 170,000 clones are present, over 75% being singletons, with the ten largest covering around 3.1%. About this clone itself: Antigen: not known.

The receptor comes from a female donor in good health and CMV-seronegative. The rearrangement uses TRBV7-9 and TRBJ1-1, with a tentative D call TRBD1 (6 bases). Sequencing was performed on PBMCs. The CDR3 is CASSLGTVPEAFF. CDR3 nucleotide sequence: TGTGCCAGCAGCTTAGGGACAGTTCCTGAAGCTTTCTTT.